These T cell receptor beta chains were read from a single sample in a study of blood T cell repertoires in COVID-19. Data came from immunoSEQ multiplex PCR; TCRdb stores just in-frame clones and leaves some out. The table has 120,000 to 150,000 clones, approximately 80% seen once. The sequenced sample consisted of PBMCs or T cells enriched from blood (not recorded which). The receptors derive from a man in his fifties in a cohort exposed to, infected with or recovered from COVID-19 (not recorded which). Each CDR3 is given with its conserved first and last residue. D genes are given only for firm matches. The size field is filled for only some rows; it gives once, few, many or a size class.

j_gene: TRBJ1-1
abundance: NA
v_gene: TRBV5-1
d_gene: TRBD1
CDR3aa: CASSPEGQGNTEAFF
CDR3nt: TGCGCCAGCAGCCCGGAGGGACAGGGGAACACTGAAGCTTTCTTT

j_gene: TRBJ1-1
abundance: NA
v_gene: TRBV4-1
d_gene: NA
CDR3aa: CASSPQGTEAFF
CDR3nt: TGCGCCAGCAGCCCCCAGGGGACTGAAGCTTTCTTT

j_gene: TRBJ2-2
abundance: NA
v_gene: TRBV24-1
d_gene: NA
CDR3aa: CATQLQNTGELFF
CDR3nt: TGTGCCACCCAATTACAGAACACCGGGGAGCTGTTTTTT

j_gene: TRBJ1-5
abundance: NA
v_gene: TRBV4-1
d_gene: NA
CDR3aa: CASSQSVAQPQHF
CDR3nt: TGCGCCAGCAGTCAGTCCGTTGCTCAGCCCCAGCATTTT

j_gene: TRBJ2-1
abundance: NA
v_gene: TRBV7-2
d_gene: TRBD2
CDR3aa: CASSLAGGIYNEQFF
CDR3nt: TGTGCCAGCAGCCTAGCGGGGGGGATTTACAATGAGCAGTTCTTC

j_gene: TRBJ1-5
abundance: NA
v_gene: TRBV18
d_gene: NA
CDR3aa: CASSPKLGQGNQPQHF
CDR3nt: TGTGCCAGCTCACCTAAACTCGGACAAGGCAATCAGCCCCAGCATTTT

j_gene: TRBJ2-7
abundance: NA
v_gene: TRBV5-6
d_gene: TRBD1
CDR3aa: CASSLARGRKGYEQYF
CDR3nt: TGTGCCAGCAGCTTGGCCAGGGGGCGCAAGGGCTACGAGCAGTACTTC

j_gene: TRBJ2-5
abundance: NA
v_gene: TRBV18
d_gene: TRBD2
CDR3aa: CASSPNGLAGGETQYF
CDR3nt: TGTGCCAGCTCACCGAACGGACTAGCGGGAGGGGAGACCCAGTACTTC

j_gene: TRBJ2-1
abundance: NA
v_gene: TRBV6-5
d_gene: NA
CDR3aa: CASSYRLQGDEQFF
CDR3nt: TGTGCCAGCAGTTACAGGCTCCAAGGGGATGAGCAGTTCTTC

j_gene: TRBJ1-3
abundance: NA
v_gene: TRBV2
d_gene: NA
CDR3aa: CASSEALRGYSGNTIYF
CDR3nt: TGTGCCAGCAGTGAAGCGCTGAGGGGGTACTCTGGAAACACCATATATTTT

j_gene: TRBJ2-3
abundance: NA
v_gene: TRBV6-5
d_gene: NA
CDR3aa: CASVNKNTQYF
CDR3nt: TGTGCCAGCGTGAACAAGAATACGCAGTATTTT

j_gene: TRBJ2-7
abundance: NA
v_gene: TRBV15
d_gene: NA
CDR3aa: CATSRDRPGFDYEQYF
CDR3nt: TGTGCCACCAGCAGAGATCGGCCGGGATTCGACTACGAGCAGTACTTC

j_gene: TRBJ1-3
abundance: NA
v_gene: TRBV28
d_gene: NA
CDR3aa: CASSLAGGPGNTIYF
CDR3nt: TGTGCCAGCAGTTTAGCAGGAGGCCCTGGAAACACCATATATTTT

j_gene: TRBJ1-1
abundance: medium-sized
v_gene: TRBV13
d_gene: NA
CDR3aa: CASSFGGGTEAFF
CDR3nt: TGTGCCAGCAGCTTCGGGGGAGGGACTGAAGCTTTCTTT

j_gene: TRBJ2-7
abundance: NA
v_gene: TRBV27
d_gene: TRBD2
CDR3aa: CASRLAGALYEQYF
CDR3nt: TGTGCCAGCCGACTAGCGGGGGCCCTCTACGAGCAGTACTTC

j_gene: TRBJ1-3
abundance: NA
v_gene: TRBV14
d_gene: NA
CDR3aa: CASSPRTGSGNTIYF
CDR3nt: TGTGCCAGCAGCCCGAGAACAGGCTCTGGAAACACCATATATTTT

j_gene: TRBJ2-5
abundance: once
v_gene: TRBV28
d_gene: TRBD1
CDR3aa: CASSLWDRGRETQYF
CDR3nt: TGTGCCAGCAGTTTATGGGACAGGGGGCGTGAGACCCAGTACTTC

j_gene: TRBJ2-2
abundance: NA
v_gene: TRBV7-9
d_gene: TRBD1
CDR3aa: CASSLYDPPGQGHGELFF
CDR3nt: TGTGCCAGCAGCTTATACGACCCCCCGGGACAGGGACACGGGGAGCTGTTTTTT

j_gene: TRBJ2-1
abundance: few
v_gene: TRBV20-1
d_gene: NA
CDR3aa: CSASQGGEQFF
CDR3nt: TGCAGTGCTAGTCAGGGGGGTGAGCAGTTCTTC

j_gene: TRBJ2-1
abundance: NA
v_gene: TRBV7-9
d_gene: TRBD1
CDR3aa: CASSLPGGRNEQFF
CDR3nt: TGTGCCAGCAGCTTACCAGGGGGCCGCAATGAGCAGTTCTTC

j_gene: TRBJ2-2
abundance: once
v_gene: TRBV5-4
d_gene: TRBD2
CDR3aa: CASSWTVLAGGSGELFF
CDR3nt: TGTGCCAGCAGCTGGACGGTCCTAGCGGGGGGGAGCGGGGAGCTGTTTTTT

j_gene: TRBJ1-1
abundance: NA
v_gene: TRBV7-9
d_gene: NA
CDR3aa: CASSLKGIMNTEAFF
CDR3nt: TGTGCCAGCAGCTTAAAGGGGATTATGAACACTGAAGCTTTCTTT

j_gene: TRBJ1-5
abundance: NA
v_gene: TRBV27
d_gene: NA
CDR3aa: CASSYSSGTSLGNQPQHF
CDR3nt: TGTGCCAGCAGTTATTCATCCGGGACAAGCTTGGGCAATCAGCCCCAGCATTTT

j_gene: TRBJ1-2
abundance: NA
v_gene: TRBV3-1/TRBV3-2
d_gene: NA
CDR3aa: CASSSGGLSYGYTF
CDR3nt: TGTGCCAGCAGCTCCGGAGGACTCAGTTATGGCTACACCTTC

j_gene: TRBJ1-4
abundance: NA
v_gene: TRBV18
d_gene: TRBD1
CDR3aa: CASSPETGFGNEKLFF
CDR3nt: TGTGCCAGCTCACCGGAGACAGGGTTTGGTAATGAAAAACTGTTTTTT

j_gene: TRBJ2-5
abundance: NA
v_gene: TRBV7-3
d_gene: TRBD1
CDR3aa: CASSSEGAAGETQYF
CDR3nt: TGTGCCAGCAGCTCCGAGGGGGCGGCGGGTGAGACCCAGTACTTC

j_gene: TRBJ1-1
abundance: NA
v_gene: TRBV11-2
d_gene: NA
CDR3aa: CASSLGQSLRGTEAFF
CDR3nt: TGTGCCAGCAGCTTAGGACAGTCACTCCGAGGCACTGAAGCTTTCTTT

j_gene: TRBJ2-3
abundance: NA
v_gene: TRBV4-1
d_gene: TRBD1
CDR3aa: CASSQGTGTDTQYF
CDR3nt: TGCGCCAGCAGCCAAGGGACAGGGACAGATACGCAGTATTTT

j_gene: TRBJ1-3
abundance: NA
v_gene: TRBV4-1
d_gene: NA
CDR3aa: CASSQAPGSSGNTIYF
CDR3nt: TGCGCCAGCAGCCAAGCCCCCGGGAGCTCTGGAAACACCATATATTTT

j_gene: TRBJ1-2
abundance: many
v_gene: TRBV29-1
d_gene: TRBD1
CDR3aa: CSVGQGTSYGYTF
CDR3nt: TGCAGCGTTGGACAGGGGACTTCCTATGGCTACACCTTC

j_gene: TRBJ2-7
abundance: NA
v_gene: TRBV12-5
d_gene: TRBD1
CDR3aa: CASGLPPGGETYEQYF
CDR3nt: TGTGCTAGTGGTTTGCCCCCAGGGGGAGAAACCTACGAGCAGTACTTC

j_gene: TRBJ2-2
abundance: NA
v_gene: TRBV25-1
d_gene: NA
CDR3aa: CASSVDEGSLTITGELFF
CDR3nt: TGTGCCAGCAGTGTCGACGAGGGTAGCTTGACAATCACCGGGGAGCTGTTTTTT

j_gene: TRBJ1-3
abundance: NA
v_gene: TRBV5-1
d_gene: TRBD1
CDR3aa: CASRRDSGVSGNTIYF
CDR3nt: TGCGCCAGCAGGAGGGACAGTGGGGTCTCTGGAAACACCATATATTTT

j_gene: TRBJ1-6
abundance: once
v_gene: TRBV27
d_gene: TRBD1
CDR3aa: CASSLAQGGRNSPLHF
CDR3nt: TGTGCCAGCAGTTTAGCACAGGGGGGGCGGAATTCACCCCTCCACTTT

j_gene: TRBJ2-7
abundance: NA
v_gene: TRBV9
d_gene: NA
CDR3aa: CASSATGDPAYEQYF
CDR3nt: TGTGCCAGCAGCGCAACGGGAGACCCGGCCTACGAGCAGTACTTC

j_gene: TRBJ1-1
abundance: NA
v_gene: TRBV18
d_gene: TRBD1
CDR3aa: CASSPGQQNTEAFF
CDR3nt: TGTGCCAGCTCACCGGGACAGCAGAACACTGAAGCTTTCTTT

j_gene: TRBJ2-7
abundance: NA
v_gene: TRBV20-1
d_gene: TRBD2
CDR3aa: CSASRPGLGSEQYF
CDR3nt: TGCAGTGCTAGTCGACCGGGACTAGGAAGCGAGCAGTACTTC

j_gene: TRBJ2-7
abundance: NA
v_gene: TRBV15
d_gene: NA
CDR3aa: CATSPRKYF
CDR3nt: TGTGCCACCAGCCCGCGGAAGTACTTC

j_gene: TRBJ2-1
abundance: NA
v_gene: TRBV28
d_gene: TRBD1
CDR3aa: CASSSPRDRAVNEQFF
CDR3nt: TGTGCCAGCAGTTCTCCCCGGGACAGGGCGGTGAATGAGCAGTTCTTC

j_gene: TRBJ2-5
abundance: NA
v_gene: TRBV5-6
d_gene: TRBD2
CDR3aa: CASSLGLAGIQETQYF
CDR3nt: TGTGCCAGCAGCTTGGGACTAGCGGGAATACAAGAGACCCAGTACTTC

j_gene: TRBJ2-6
abundance: NA
v_gene: TRBV15
d_gene: NA
CDR3aa: CATSPGSSGANVLTF
CDR3nt: TGTGCCACCAGCCCGGGGAGCTCTGGGGCCAACGTCCTGACTTTC

j_gene: TRBJ1-3
abundance: NA
v_gene: TRBV11-2
d_gene: NA
CDR3aa: CASSLVFGNTIYF
CDR3nt: TGTGCCAGCAGCTTAGTCTTCGGAAACACCATATATTTT

j_gene: TRBJ2-3
abundance: few
v_gene: TRBV6-1
d_gene: NA
CDR3aa: CASSEASRAATDTQYF
CDR3nt: TGTGCCAGCAGTGAAGCGTCCAGGGCAGCCACAGATACGCAGTATTTT